This entry describes one TCR beta chain. Here immunoSEQ multiplex PCR was the method, and the copy in TCRdb shows in-frame clones only, minus some. This repertoire shows under 250,000 clones, 80% to 90% found once; its top ten account for around 3.2%. The data stem from a study of blood T cell repertoires in COVID-19. This sequence was found in a woman under 30 in a cohort exposed to, infected with or recovered from COVID-19 (not recorded which). Sequencing was performed on PBMCs or T cells enriched from blood (not recorded which).

The CDR3 coding sequence is TGTGCCAGCAGCAGGGGACAGGGGGATTCACCCCTCCACTTT. Translation: CASSRGQGDSPLHF. The V and J genes are TRBV5-5 and TRBJ1-6, with 11 bases matching TRBD1. V shed 4 bases, J shed 8 bases, and the junction held 2 bases outside the gene matches. Germline CDR1 reads SGHKS; CDR2 reads YYEKEE (reference sequence). This CDR3 comprises 14 residues.